This TCR beta chain was recovered during a study of shared clonotypes between healthy human individuals. The table came from immunoSEQ multiplex PCR; TCRdb's copy has only in-frame clones and leaves some out. Among some 1,100,000 clones listed, about 84% were seen once. The specimen was memory CD4+ T cells from PBMCs. Specified subset: CD45RA-negative fraction. This TCR was sampled from a man younger than 35 in good health. Some clones in this sample may be carry-over from other donors' samples.

In DNA, the CDR3 is TGTGCCAGCAGCTTAATACAGGGAGGCGAGCAGTACTTC. Amino acids: CASSLIQGGEQYF. The chain carries TRBV7-9 and TRBJ2-7; D is perhaps TRBD1 or TRBD2 (6 bases each). Germline CDR1 reads SEHNR; CDR2 reads FQNEAQ (reference sequence). This CDR3 region has 13 residues. The V end lost 2 bases, the J end lost 6 bases, and 11 bases lay between the germline ends.